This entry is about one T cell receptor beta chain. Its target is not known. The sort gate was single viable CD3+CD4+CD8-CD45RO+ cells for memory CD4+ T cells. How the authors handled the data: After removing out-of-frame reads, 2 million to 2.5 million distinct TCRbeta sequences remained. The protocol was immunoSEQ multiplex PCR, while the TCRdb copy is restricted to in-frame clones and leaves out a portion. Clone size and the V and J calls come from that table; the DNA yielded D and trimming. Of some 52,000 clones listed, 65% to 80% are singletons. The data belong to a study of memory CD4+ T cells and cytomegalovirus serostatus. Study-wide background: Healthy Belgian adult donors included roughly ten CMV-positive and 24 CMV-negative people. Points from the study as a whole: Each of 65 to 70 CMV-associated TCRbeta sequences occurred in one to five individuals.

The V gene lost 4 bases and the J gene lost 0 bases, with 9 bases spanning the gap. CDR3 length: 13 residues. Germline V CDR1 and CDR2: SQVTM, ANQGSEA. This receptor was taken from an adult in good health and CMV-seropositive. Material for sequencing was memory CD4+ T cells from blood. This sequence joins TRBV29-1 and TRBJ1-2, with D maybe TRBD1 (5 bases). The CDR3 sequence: CSVAGGANYGYTF. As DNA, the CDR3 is TGCAGCGTTGCGGGGGGGGCTAACTATGGCTACACCTTC.